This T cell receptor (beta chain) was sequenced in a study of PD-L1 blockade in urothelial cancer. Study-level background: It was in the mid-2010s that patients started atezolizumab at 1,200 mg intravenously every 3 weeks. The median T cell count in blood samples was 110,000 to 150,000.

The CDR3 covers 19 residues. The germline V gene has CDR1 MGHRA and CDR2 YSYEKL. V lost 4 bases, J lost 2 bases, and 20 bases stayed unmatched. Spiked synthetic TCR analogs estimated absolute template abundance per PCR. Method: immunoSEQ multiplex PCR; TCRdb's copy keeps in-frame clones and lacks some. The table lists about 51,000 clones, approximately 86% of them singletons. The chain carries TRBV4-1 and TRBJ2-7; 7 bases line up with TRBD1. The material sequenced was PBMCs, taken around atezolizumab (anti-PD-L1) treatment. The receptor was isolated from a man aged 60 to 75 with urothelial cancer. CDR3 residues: CASSPGAGTEAIWAYEQYF. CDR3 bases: TGCGCCAGCAGCCCAGGAGCCGGGACAGAAGCTATCTGGGCCTACGAGCAGTACTTC.